Following are 25 T cell receptor beta chains from one sample sequenced in a study of tissue T cells after allogeneic stem cell transplantation. Some clones are missing from TCRdb's copy, which holds only in-frame ones; the method was immunoSEQ multiplex PCR. The data show about 6,600 clones, around half seen once. The time point: mouse harvest day 7 after allogeneic transplant. Each mouse received 10^7 T-cell-depleted marrow cells plus 10^6 splenic CD5+ T cells by tail vein. Specimen: lymph node tissue. The receptor source for this set is a female BALB/c mouse given C57BL/6 T cells with graft-versus-host disease after an allogeneic hematopoietic cell transplant.

This clone appeared a few times. Germline and genes here are mouse. This CDR3 reads CTCSAGTDTEVFF. The sequenced part of the CDR3 DNA is TGCACCTGCAGTGCCGGGACAGACACAGAAGTCTTC. V and J are TRBV1 and TRBJ1-1; 7 nucleotides match TRBD1. The read gets to within 1 residue of the CDR3 end, and the germline J gene fills in the rest. The CDR3 is 13 amino acids. Losses at the gene ends were 3 bases for V and 3 bases for J; bases not matched to a gene: 1. Per germline, CDR1 NSQYPW and CDR2 LRSPGD (reference sequence).

About this clone: Any gene name here is a mouse gene name. Sequencing ends 1 residue short of the CDR3 end; the germline J gene provides the rest. V usage is TRBV26 and J usage is TRBJ2-1; 9 nucleotides align to TRBD2. J was trimmed by 5 bases and V by 0 bases; bases with no gene match: 2. Germline CDR1 is KGHPV and CDR2 is FQNQEV (reference sequence). This CDR3 contains 15 residues. CDR3 sequence: CASSLSNWGDAEQFF. The part of the CDR3 DNA that was read is TGTGCCAGCAGTCTGTCGAACTGGGGGGATGCTGAGCAGTTC.

This clone was detected only a few times. The germline and genes are mouse ones. The CDR3 loop is CASSYSGQSYNSPLYF. The CDR3 bases that were read are TGTGCCAGCAGCTACTCAGGACAGTCCTATAATTCGCCCCTCTAC. The genes are TRBV4 and TRBJ1-6, with D possibly being TRBD1 (6 bases). The CDR3 extends 1 residue past the end of the read, so its final part is completed from the germline J gene. TRBJ1-6 is given ORF status, its function remaining uncertain. V was pared by 3 bases and J by 1 base, with 10 bases between. This CDR3 spans 16 amino acids. Germline V gene sequence: CDR1 LGHDT, CDR2 YNNKQL (reference sequence).

As concerns this clone: Gene names are mouse gene names. The CDR3 extends 1 residue past the end of the read, so its final part is completed from the germline J gene. The chain couples TRBV5 to TRBJ2-7; D gene uncertain. V was cut by 1 base and J by 4 bases, with 11 bases left in between. The CDR3 sequence is 14 residues long. Germline V gene data show CDR1 as LGHNA and CDR2 as YNLKQL (reference sequence). The CDR3 loop is CASSQARQNYEQYF. The CDR3 DNA, read in part, is TGTGCCAGCAGCCAAGCCCGACAAAATTATGAACAGTAC.

This clone was recorded a few times. Gene names and germline refer to mouse. The CDR3 goes on 1 residue after the read ends, and that part is filled in from the germline J gene. This chain uses TRBV26 with TRBJ1-4; a weak D match, TRBD1 (5 bases). CDR1 is KGHPV and CDR2 is FQNQEV in the germline V gene (reference sequence). V was pared by 2 bases and J by 4 bases, with 8 bases between. The CDR3 has 14 residues. CDR3 amino acids: CASSLGGGNERLFF. The covered CDR3 bases are TGTGCCAGCAGTCTGGGGGGGGGCAACGAAAGATTATTT.

A note on this clone: Germline and genes: mouse. The read finishes 1 residue shy of the CDR3 end, and the germline J gene is used to complete it. V usage is TRBV30 and J usage is TRBJ2-1; TRBD1 matches at 7 bases. Germline-derived CDR1 and CDR2 are SQVVS and ANEGSEA. V lost 2 bases, J lost 3 bases, and 1 base stayed unmatched. The CDR3 is made up of 13 amino acids. The CDR3 loop is CSSRRDSYAEQFF. The CDR3 DNA, read in part, is TGTAGTTCTAGACGGGACAGCTATGCTGAGCAGTTC.

This clone was observed a few times. Gene names and germline match the mouse. The read ends 1 residue before the CDR3 terminus; that terminus is restored from the germline J gene. The V and J genes are TRBV2 and TRBJ2-7; the D gene could be TRBD1 or TRBD2 (6 bases each). The germline V and J ends were trimmed by 4 bases and 0 bases, with 7 bases remaining between them. The CDR3 has 13 amino acids. Germline V lookup: CDR1 LGHNA, CDR2 YSYQKL. CDR3 DNA, as far as it was read: TGTGCCAGCAGCCCGGGGGCCTCCTATGAACAGTAC. The encoded protein is CASSPGASYEQY. The whole CDR3 sequence is CASSPGASYEQYF.

In this sample, this clone turned up a few times. Gene names follow the mouse nomenclature. The observed sequence ends 1 residue before the CDR3 terminus, with the missing tail filled in from the germline J gene. The chain couples TRBV3 to TRBJ1-2; D not certain. Germline CDR1 is SNHLY and CDR2 is FYNGKV (reference sequence). The V end was cut by 0 bases, the J end by 1 base, with 3 bases between. There are 13 residues in the CDR3. CDR3 DNA, as far as it was read: TGTGCCAGCAGCTTAGCACAAAACTCCGACTACACC. As protein: CASSLAQNSDYT. In full, the CDR3 is CASSLAQNSDYTF.

The table lists this clone with a few counts. The germline and genes are mouse ones. The read is 1 residue too short to cover the CDR3 end, so that end is filled in from the germline J gene. The chain couples TRBV13-3 to TRBJ1-3, with D hard to call. The CDR3 length is 14 residues. The germline V and J ends were trimmed by 0 bases and 0 bases, with 4 bases remaining between them. Looked up from germline, CDR1 is NNHDY and CDR2 is SYVADS. This chain's CDR3 is CASSDAPSGNTLYF. Partial CDR3 DNA: TGTGCCAGCAGTGATGCACCTTCTGGAAATACGCTCTAT.

There are a few counts of this clone. The germline and genes are mouse ones. The read is 1 residue too short to cover the CDR3 end, so that end is filled in from the germline J gene. The chain joins TRBV13-1 to TRBJ1-1; no clear D. Between the trimmed V and J ends, which lost 1 base and 2 bases, there was a span of 3 bases. Germline-derived CDR1 and CDR2 are NSHNY and SYGAGN. The length of the CDR3 is 12 residues. CDR3 region: CASSDFNTEVFF. The part of the CDR3 DNA that was read is TGTGCCAGCAGTGATTTTAACACAGAAGTCTTC.

A word on this clone: The gene names here belong to mouse. The read ends 1 residue early relative to the CDR3; the germline J gene fills the gap. This rearrangement joins TRBV26 to TRBJ2-4; D gene ambiguous. The CDR3 loop spans 14 amino acids. Germline CDR1 and CDR2: KGHPV and FQNQEV (reference sequence). The ends were cut back, 3 bases at V and 0 bases at J, with 7 bases in the middle. The CDR3 region is CASSLHGSQNTLYF. The part of the CDR3 DNA that was read is TGTGCCAGCAGTCTTCACGGAAGTCAAAACACCTTGTAC.

This clone was counted a single time. Genes here carry mouse names. The read halts 1 residue ahead of the CDR3 end, with the missing end drawn from the germline J gene. The chain uses TRBV23 and TRBJ1-1; TRBD1 is taken as the D call from the table, unchecked against the DNA. The germline V gene has CDR1 KGHTA and CDR2 FQNQQP. CDR3 length: 13 amino acids. CDR3 region: CSSSQGTSTEVFF. The covered CDR3 bases are TGCTCCAGCAGTCAAGGGACATCCACAGAAGTCTTC.

In the case of this clone: Mouse germline and gene names are used. The missing CDR3 end, 1 residue past where the read stops, is filled in from the germline J gene. The chain has TRBV14 and TRBJ2-2; D is unresolved. The CDR3 runs to 12 residues. The germline V and J ends were trimmed by 3 bases and 3 bases, with 3 bases remaining between them. Germline-derived CDR1 and CDR2 are SGHDT and FRDEAV. CDR3 loop: CASSWDTGQLYF. CDR3 DNA, as far as it was read: TGTGCCAGCAGTTGGGACACCGGGCAGCTCTAC.

Turning to this clone: Gene names are mouse gene names. The read finishes 1 residue shy of the CDR3 end, and the germline J gene is used to complete it. This rearrangement joins TRBV5 to TRBJ1-4; D perhaps matches TRBD1 (6 bases). V was trimmed by 0 bases and J by 4 bases, leaving 9 bases between them. Looked up from germline, CDR1 is LGHNA and CDR2 is YNLKQL (reference sequence). CDR3 size: 15 residues. The sequenced part of the CDR3 DNA is TGTGCCAGCAGCCAAGAGGGGGGCAACAACGAAAGATTATTT. Translated, it gives CASSQEGGNNERLF. The whole CDR3 protein is CASSQEGGNNERLFF.

This clone was picked up a small number of times. Here the gene names and germline are mouse. The observed sequence ends 1 residue before the CDR3 terminus, with the missing tail filled in from the germline J gene. The chain has TRBV3 and TRBJ2-7; 13 nucleotides align to TRBD2. Trimming at V came to 6 bases and at J to 7 bases, leaving 3 bases not matched to a gene. CDR3 length: 13 residues. Per the germline V gene, CDR1 is SNHLY and CDR2 is FYNGKV (reference sequence). The CDR3 region is CASSRDWGGEQYF. The part of the CDR3 DNA that was read is TGTGCCAGCAGTCGGGACTGGGGGGGGGAACAGTAC.

In the case of this clone: Genes here carry mouse names. Coverage ceases 1 residue before the CDR3 finishes, and the germline J gene fills in the end. The rearrangement joins TRBV1 to TRBJ1-3, with 9 bases aligning to TRBD1. The CDR3 is made up of 15 amino acids. J gave up 2 bases and V 1 base, and 0 bases lay outside the gene matches. Looked up from germline, CDR1 is NSQYPW and CDR2 is LRSPGD (reference sequence). The sequenced CDR3 bases are TGCACCTGCAGTGCAGGACAGGGGGCTGGAAATACGCTCTAT. This encodes CTCSAGQGAGNTLY. Given in full, the CDR3 is CTCSAGQGAGNTLYF.

Of note for this clone: Any gene name here is a mouse gene name. The read ends 1 residue before the CDR3 terminus; that terminus is restored from the germline J gene. V usage is TRBV2 and J usage is TRBJ2-7; maybe TRBD2 (6 bases). Between the trimmed V and J ends, which lost 0 bases and 4 bases, there was a span of 13 bases. From germline, CDR1 is LGHNA and CDR2 YSYQKL. The CDR3 sequence is 15 residues long. The CDR3 bases that were read are TGTGCCAGCAGCCAAGATAGTCCTGGGGTGTATGAACAGTAC. Translation: CASSQDSPGVYEQY. The entire CDR3 reads CASSQDSPGVYEQYF.

As regards this clone: Gene names and germline refer to mouse. The read finishes 1 residue shy of the CDR3 end, and the germline J gene is used to complete it. The V gene is TRBV31, the J gene TRBJ1-2; unclear D gene. Per germline, CDR1 GKSSPN and CDR2 SITVG. The CDR3 has 14 amino acids. V was cut by 0 bases and J by 0 bases, with 8 bases left in between. CDR3 bases read: TGTGCCTGGAGTCTCGAGACAACAAACTCCGACTACACC. Protein product: CAWSLETTNSDYT. The CDR3 reads in full as CAWSLETTNSDYTF.

For this clone: Any gene name here is a mouse gene name. Sequencing ends 1 residue short of the CDR3 end; the germline J gene provides the rest. Other DNA sequences in the same sample also yield this CDR3. The gene calls are TRBV3 and TRBJ1-3; no reliable D call. The V gene's germline CDR1 is SNHLY and CDR2 FYNGKV (reference sequence). V dropped 3 bases and J dropped 0 bases, with 6 bases sitting between them. The CDR3 has 14 residues. The CDR3 bases that were read are TGTGCCAGCAGCTTGGCAGCTTCTGGAAATACGCTCTAT. It yields the protein CASSLAASGNTLY. The complete CDR3 sequence is CASSLAASGNTLYF.

A word on this clone: The listed genes are named as in mouse. The covered CDR3 bases are TGTGCCAGCAGCCTGGGTAGTGCAGAAACGCTGTAT. It codes for CASSLGSAETLY. The full CDR3 sequence reads CASSLGSAETLYF. The chain is built from TRBV5 and TRBJ2-3, with unresolved D. The CDR3 end lies 1 residue beyond the end of the read and is filled in from the germline J gene. CDR1 and CDR2 (germline): LGHNA, YNLKQL (reference sequence). Trimming shortened V by 4 bases and J by 0 bases, and 5 bases separated the two germline ends. The CDR3 consists of 13 residues.

As regards this clone: Gene labels here are mouse ones. With the read ending 1 residue before the CDR3 end, the germline J gene is used to fill in that end. This rearrangement joins TRBV12-2 to TRBJ2-5; TRBD2 matches at 8 bases. From germline, CDR1 is SGHLS and CDR2 HYDKME. With V trimmed by 0 bases and J by 7 bases, 5 bases remained unmatched. The CDR3 totals 14 residues. CDR3 bases read: TGTGCCAGCTCTCTCGGGGGGGGCGGGCACACCCAGTAC. Protein sequence: CASSLGGGGHTQY. The CDR3 as a whole reads CASSLGGGGHTQYF. Together with reference TRBV12-2 and TRBJ2-5, the CDR3 gives the full variable domain: NSGVVQSPRYIIKGKGERSILKCIPISGHLSVAWYQQTQGQELKFFIQHYDKMERDKGNLPSRFSVQQFDDYHSEMNMSALELEDSAVYFCASSLGGGGHTQYFGPGTRLLVL.

This clone was seen more than once but under ten times. Gene and germline names: mouse. The read finishes 1 residue shy of the CDR3 end, and the germline J gene is used to complete it. This chain connects TRBV13-3 to TRBJ1-6; 7 bases line up with TRBD1. TRBJ1-6 is an ORF for which the function is uncertain. The germline V gene encodes CDR1 NNHDY and CDR2 SYVADS. This CDR3 has 16 amino acids. V dropped 2 bases and J dropped 4; count of bases not matched to a gene: 6. The part of the CDR3 DNA that was read is TGTGCCAGCAGTGAACGGGACAGAAGATATAATTCGCCCCTCTAC. Translation: CASSERDRRYNSPLY. In full, the CDR3 reads CASSERDRRYNSPLYF.

As for this clone: Gene names and germline refer to mouse. The read halts 1 residue ahead of the CDR3 end, with the missing end drawn from the germline J gene. The rearrangement uses TRBV29 and TRBJ1-1; possible D gene TRBD1, 6 bases. Germline V CDR1 and CDR2: MSHET, SYDVDS. V was shortened by 5 bases and J by 4 bases, with 11 bases between the two germline ends. The CDR3 has 13 amino acids. The CDR3 DNA, read in part, is TGTGCTAGCAGTACCACAGGGTTCACAGAAGTCTTC. Translated: CASSTTGFTEVF. In full, the CDR3 reads CASSTTGFTEVFF.

This clone has a handful of counts. Gene labels here are mouse ones. Coverage ceases 1 residue before the CDR3 finishes, and the germline J gene fills in the end. The V and J genes are TRBV26 and TRBJ1-3; 8 nucleotides line up with TRBD1. With V trimmed by 6 bases and J by 1 base, 5 bases remained unmatched. The germline V gene has CDR1 KGHPV and CDR2 FQNQEV (reference sequence). This CDR3 spans 15 amino acids. The CDR3: CASRATGASGNTLYF. The CDR3 DNA, read in part, is TGTGCCAGCAGGGCGACAGGGGCGTCTGGAAATACGCTCTAT.

As for this clone: Mouse gene names and germline throughout. Sequencing ends 1 residue short of the CDR3 end; the germline J gene provides the rest. The V gene is TRBV20, the J gene TRBJ1-4, with a possible D match to TRBD1 (6 bases). CDR1 and CDR2 (germline): GFQATS, STVNSAI. The CDR3 is made up of 14 amino acids. V lost 3 bases, J lost 1 base, and 9 bases lay in between. CDR3 DNA, as far as it was read: TGTGGTGCTAGTCGGGACAATTCCAACGAAAGATTATTT. Amino acid sequence: CGASRDNSNERLF. The entire CDR3 protein is CGASRDNSNERLFF.